This T cell receptor (beta chain) came from a study of cytomegalovirus exposure and HLA in healthy donors. Clones were sequenced by immunoSEQ multiplex PCR, and TCRdb holds only the in-frame ones, with some missing. The sample carries around 120,000 clones, about nine tenths recorded once. Trimming shortened V by 1 base and J by 8 bases, and 15 bases separated the two germline ends. CDR1 is SEHNR, CDR2 FQNEAQ, per germline (reference sequence). There are 15 residues in the CDR3. The J gene is TRBJ2-1, the V gene TRBV7-9, with D possibly TRBD2 on 7 matching bases. What was sequenced was PBMCs. This receptor was taken from a man aged 18 to 30 in good health and CMV-seropositive. CDR3 coding DNA: TGTGCCAGCAGCTTAGGGGCGGGGGCCGCGGATGAGCAGTTCTTC. Translated: CASSLGAGAADEQFF.